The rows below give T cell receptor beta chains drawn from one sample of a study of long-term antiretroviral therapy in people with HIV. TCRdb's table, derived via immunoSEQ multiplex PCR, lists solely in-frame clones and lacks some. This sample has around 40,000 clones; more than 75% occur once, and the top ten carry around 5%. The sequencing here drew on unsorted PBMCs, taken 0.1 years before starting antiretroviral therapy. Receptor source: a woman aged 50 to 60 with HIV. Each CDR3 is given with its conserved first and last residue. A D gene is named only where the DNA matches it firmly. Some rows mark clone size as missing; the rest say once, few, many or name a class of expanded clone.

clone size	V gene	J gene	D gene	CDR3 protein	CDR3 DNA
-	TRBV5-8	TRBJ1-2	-	CASSWPEIGGYTF	TGTGCCAGCAGCTGGCCAGAGATCGGTGGCTACACCTTC
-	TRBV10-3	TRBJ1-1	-	CAISENRNTEAFF	TGTGCCATCAGTGAGAACAGGAACACTGAAGCTTTCTTT
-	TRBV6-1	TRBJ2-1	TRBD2	CASSETSGGDLSYNEQFF	TGTGCCAGCAGTGAGACTAGCGGGGGCGACTTATCCTACAATGAGCAGTTCTTC
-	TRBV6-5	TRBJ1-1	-	CASSYLDSTEAFF	TGTGCCAGCAGTTACCTTGACAGCACTGAAGCTTTCTTT
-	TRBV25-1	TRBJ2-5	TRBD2	CASSGVLLADKETQYF	TGTGCCAGCAGTGGCGTCTTGCTAGCGGATAAAGAGACCCAGTACTTC
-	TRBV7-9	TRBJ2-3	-	CASSLGPGSGDTQYF	TGTGCCAGCAGCTTAGGCCCAGGGTCAGGGGATACGCAGTATTTT
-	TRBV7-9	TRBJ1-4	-	CASSLASSANEKLFF	TGTGCCAGCAGCTTAGCAAGCAGCGCGAATGAAAAACTGTTTTTT
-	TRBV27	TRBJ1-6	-	CASSPPQSSYNSPLHF	TGTGCCAGCAGTCCCCCCCAAAGCTCCTATAATTCACCCCTCCACTTT
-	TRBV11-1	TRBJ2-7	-	CASSVSYGDSYPYEQYF	TGTGCCAGCAGCGTTTCATATGGAGACTCCTACCCCTACGAGCAGTACTTC
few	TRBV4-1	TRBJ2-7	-	CASSQARSVSYEQYF	TGCGCCAGCAGCCAAGCCCGCAGCGTTTCCTACGAGCAGTACTTC
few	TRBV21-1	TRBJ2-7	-	CASSKGPGGPYEQYF	TGTGCCAGCAGCAAAGGTCCCGGGGGACCCTACGAGCAGTACTTC
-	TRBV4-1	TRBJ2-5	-	CASSRADGPMETQYF	TGCGCCAGCAGCCGAGCTGACGGACCCATGGAGACCCAGTACTTC
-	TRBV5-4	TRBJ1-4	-	CASSSGSGQSNEKLFF	TGTGCCAGCAGCTCGGGCTCAGGACAGTCTAATGAAAAACTGTTTTTT
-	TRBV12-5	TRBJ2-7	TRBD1	CASGPAGTGAFVKYF	TGTGCTAGTGGGCCAGCCGGGACAGGGGCGTTTGTTAAGTACTTC
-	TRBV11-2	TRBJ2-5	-	CASSSRGPLGETQYF	TGTGCCAGCAGCTCCCGGGGGCCACTCGGGGAGACCCAGTACTTC
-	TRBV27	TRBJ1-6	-	CASSPRPLNTNSPLHF	TGTGCCAGCAGTCCAAGGCCCCTGAACACTAATTCACCCCTCCACTTT
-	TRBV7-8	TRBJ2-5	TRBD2	CASSLGGVEETQYF	TGTGCCAGCAGCCTGGGGGGGGTGGAGGAGACCCAGTACTTC
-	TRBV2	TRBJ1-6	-	CASSGSRVVGSPLHF	TGTGCCAGCAGTGGGTCCAGGGTCGTAGGATCACCCCTCCACTTT
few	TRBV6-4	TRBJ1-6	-	CASSDSSRVDSPLHF	TGTGCCAGCAGTGACTCTTCCAGGGTCGATTCACCCCTCCACTTT
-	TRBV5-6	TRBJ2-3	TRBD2	CASRSSSGGFRTDTQYF	TGTGCCAGCCGATCCTCTAGCGGGGGATTTCGCACAGATACGCAGTATTTT